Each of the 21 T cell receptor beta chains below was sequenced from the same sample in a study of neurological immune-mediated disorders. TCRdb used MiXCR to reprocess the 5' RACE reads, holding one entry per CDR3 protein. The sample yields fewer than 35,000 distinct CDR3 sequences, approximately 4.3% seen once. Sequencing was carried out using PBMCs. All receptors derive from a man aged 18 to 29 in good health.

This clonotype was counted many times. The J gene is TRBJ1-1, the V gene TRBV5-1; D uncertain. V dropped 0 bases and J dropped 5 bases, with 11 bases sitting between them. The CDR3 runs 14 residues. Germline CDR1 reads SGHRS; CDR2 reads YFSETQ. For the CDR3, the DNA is TGCGCCAGCAGCTTGGATCCTTCGGGGACTGAAGCTTTCTTT. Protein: CASSLDPSGTEAFF.

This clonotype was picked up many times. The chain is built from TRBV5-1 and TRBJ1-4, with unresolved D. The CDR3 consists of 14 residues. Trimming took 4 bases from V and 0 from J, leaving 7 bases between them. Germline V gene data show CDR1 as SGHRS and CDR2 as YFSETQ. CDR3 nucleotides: TGCGCCAGCAGCCCGGGTTCAACTAATGAAAAACTGTTTTTT. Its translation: CASSPGSTNEKLFF.

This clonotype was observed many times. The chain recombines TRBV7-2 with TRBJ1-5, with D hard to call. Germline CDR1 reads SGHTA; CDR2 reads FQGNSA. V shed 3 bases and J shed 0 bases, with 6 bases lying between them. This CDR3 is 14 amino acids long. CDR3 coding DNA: TGTGCCAGCAGCTTTTTATATAGCAATCAGCCCCAGCATTTT. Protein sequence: CASSFLYSNQPQHF.

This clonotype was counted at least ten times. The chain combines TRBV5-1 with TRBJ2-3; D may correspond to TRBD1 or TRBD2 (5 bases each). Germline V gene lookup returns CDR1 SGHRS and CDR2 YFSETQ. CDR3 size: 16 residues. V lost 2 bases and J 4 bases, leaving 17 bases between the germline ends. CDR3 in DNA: TGCGCCAGCAGCTTCACGGGCCCCTCGGGGCCAGATACGCAGTATTTT. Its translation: CASSFTGPSGPDTQYF.

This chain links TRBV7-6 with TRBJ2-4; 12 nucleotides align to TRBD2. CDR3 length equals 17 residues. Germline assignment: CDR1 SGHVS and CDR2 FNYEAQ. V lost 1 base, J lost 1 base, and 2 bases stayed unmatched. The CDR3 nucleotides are TGTGCCAGCAGCTTAGGCGGACTAGCGGGGGCCAAAAACATTCAGTACTTC. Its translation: CASSLGGLAGAKNIQYF.

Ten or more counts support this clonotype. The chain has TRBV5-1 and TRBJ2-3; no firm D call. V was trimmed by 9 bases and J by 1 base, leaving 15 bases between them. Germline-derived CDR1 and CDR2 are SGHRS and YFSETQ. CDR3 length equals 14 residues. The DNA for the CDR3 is TGCGCCACCCGGACCCTTGAAGGCACAGATACGCAGTATTTT. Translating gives CATRTLEGTDTQYF.

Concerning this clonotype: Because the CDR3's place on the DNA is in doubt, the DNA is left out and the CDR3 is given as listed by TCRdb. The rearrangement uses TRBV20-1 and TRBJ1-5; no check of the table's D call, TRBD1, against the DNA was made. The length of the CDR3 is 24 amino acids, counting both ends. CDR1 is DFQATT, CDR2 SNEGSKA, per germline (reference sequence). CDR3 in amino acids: CSARVIEYEQFFGPGTGETQPQHF.

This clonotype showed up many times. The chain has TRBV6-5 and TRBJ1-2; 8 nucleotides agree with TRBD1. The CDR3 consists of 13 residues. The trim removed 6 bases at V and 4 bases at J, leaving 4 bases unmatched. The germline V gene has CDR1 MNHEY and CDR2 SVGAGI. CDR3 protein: CASSFRGPYGYTF. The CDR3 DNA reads TGTGCCAGCAGCTTCAGGGGGCCCTATGGCTACACCTTC.

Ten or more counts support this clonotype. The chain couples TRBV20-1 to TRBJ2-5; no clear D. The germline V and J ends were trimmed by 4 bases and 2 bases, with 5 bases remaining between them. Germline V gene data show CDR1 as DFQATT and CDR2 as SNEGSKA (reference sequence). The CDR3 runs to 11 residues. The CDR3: CSAMGQETQYF. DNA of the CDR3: TGCAGTGCTATGGGGCAAGAGACCCAGTACTTC.

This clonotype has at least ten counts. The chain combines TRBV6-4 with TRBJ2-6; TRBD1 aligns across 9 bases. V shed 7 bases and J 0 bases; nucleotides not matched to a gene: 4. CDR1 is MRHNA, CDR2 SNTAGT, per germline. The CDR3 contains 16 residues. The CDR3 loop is CASTRTGDSGANVLTF. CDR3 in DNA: TGTGCCAGCACCAGGACAGGGGACTCTGGGGCCAACGTCCTGACTTTC.

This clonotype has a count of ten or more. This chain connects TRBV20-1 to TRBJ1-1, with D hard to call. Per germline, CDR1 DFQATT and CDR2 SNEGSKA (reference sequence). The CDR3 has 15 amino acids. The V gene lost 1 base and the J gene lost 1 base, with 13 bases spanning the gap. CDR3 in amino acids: CSARAPAGPNTEAFF. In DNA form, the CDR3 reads TGCAGTGCTAGAGCGCCGGCTGGCCCGAACACTGAAGCTTTCTTT.

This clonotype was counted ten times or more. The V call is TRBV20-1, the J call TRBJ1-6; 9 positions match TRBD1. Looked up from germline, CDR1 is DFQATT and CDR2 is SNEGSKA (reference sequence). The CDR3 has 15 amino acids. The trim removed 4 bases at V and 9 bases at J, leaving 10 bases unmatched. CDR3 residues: CSANDRDRDSSPLHF. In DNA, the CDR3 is TGCAGTGCTAACGATCGGGACAGGGACAGTTCACCCCTCCACTTT.

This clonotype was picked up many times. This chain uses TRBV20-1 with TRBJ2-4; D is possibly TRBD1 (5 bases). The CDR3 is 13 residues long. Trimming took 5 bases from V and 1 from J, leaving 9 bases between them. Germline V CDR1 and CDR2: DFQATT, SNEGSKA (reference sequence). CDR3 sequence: CSADSGAKNIQYF. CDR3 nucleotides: TGCAGTGCTGACAGTGGGGCCAAAAACATTCAGTACTTC.

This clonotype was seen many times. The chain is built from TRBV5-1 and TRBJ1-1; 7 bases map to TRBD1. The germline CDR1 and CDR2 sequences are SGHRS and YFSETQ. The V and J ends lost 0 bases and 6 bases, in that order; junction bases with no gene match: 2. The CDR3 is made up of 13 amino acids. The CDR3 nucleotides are TGCGCCAGCAGCTTGGGAGACAGGGCTGAAGCTTTCTTT. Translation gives CASSLGDRAEAFF.

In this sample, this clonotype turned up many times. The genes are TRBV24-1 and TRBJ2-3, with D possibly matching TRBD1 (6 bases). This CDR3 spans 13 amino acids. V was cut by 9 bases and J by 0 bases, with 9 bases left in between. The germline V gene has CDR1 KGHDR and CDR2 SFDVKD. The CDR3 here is CATGQPSTDTQYF. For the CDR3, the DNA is TGTGCCACCGGACAGCCGAGCACAGATACGCAGTATTTT.

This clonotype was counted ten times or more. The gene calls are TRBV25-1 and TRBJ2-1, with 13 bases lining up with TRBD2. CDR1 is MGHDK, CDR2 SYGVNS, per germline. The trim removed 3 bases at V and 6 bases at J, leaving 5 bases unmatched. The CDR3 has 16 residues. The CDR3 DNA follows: TGTGCCAGCAGTGATCAACTAGCGGGGGGGCTCAATGAGCAGTTCTTC. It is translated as CASSDQLAGGLNEQFF.

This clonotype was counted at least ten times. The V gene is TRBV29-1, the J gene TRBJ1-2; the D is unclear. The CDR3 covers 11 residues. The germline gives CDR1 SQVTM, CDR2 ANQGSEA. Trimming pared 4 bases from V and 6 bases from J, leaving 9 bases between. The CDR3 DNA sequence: TGCAGCGTTGGAAAGGACGATGGCTACACCTTC. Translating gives CSVGKDDGYTF. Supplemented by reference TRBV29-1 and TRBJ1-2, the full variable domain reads SAVISQKPSRDICQRGTSLTIQCQVDSQVTMMFWYRQQPGQSLTLIATANQGSEATYESGFVIDKFPISRPNLTFSTLTVSNMSPEDSSIYLCSVGKDDGYTFGSGTRLTVV.

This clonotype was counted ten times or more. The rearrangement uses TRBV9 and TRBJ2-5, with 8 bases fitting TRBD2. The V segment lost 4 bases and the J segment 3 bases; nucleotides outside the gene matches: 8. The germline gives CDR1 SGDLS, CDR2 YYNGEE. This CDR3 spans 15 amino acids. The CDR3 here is CASSPSGGKKETQYF. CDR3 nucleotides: TGTGCCAGCAGCCCGTCGGGGGGGAAAAAAGAGACCCAGTACTTC.

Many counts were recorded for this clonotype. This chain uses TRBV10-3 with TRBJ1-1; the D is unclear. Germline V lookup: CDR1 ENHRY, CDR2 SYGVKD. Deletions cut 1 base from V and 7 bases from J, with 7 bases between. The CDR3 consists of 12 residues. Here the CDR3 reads CAISEYEYEAFF. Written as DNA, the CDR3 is TGTGCCATCAGTGAGTATGAGTATGAAGCTTTCTTT.

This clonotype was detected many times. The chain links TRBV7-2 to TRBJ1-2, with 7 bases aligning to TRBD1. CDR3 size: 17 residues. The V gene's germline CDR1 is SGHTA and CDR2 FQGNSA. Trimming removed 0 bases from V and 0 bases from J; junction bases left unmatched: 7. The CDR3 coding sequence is TGTGCCAGCAGCTTAGCGGGGGGACAGACATCTAACTATGGCTACACCTTC. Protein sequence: CASSLAGGQTSNYGYTF.

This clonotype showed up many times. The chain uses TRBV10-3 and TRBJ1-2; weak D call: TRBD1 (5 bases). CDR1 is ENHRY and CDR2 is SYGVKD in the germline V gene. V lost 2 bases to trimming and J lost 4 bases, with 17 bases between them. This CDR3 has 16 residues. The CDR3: CAISEPGTHLGYGYTF. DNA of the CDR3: TGTGCCATCAGTGAGCCCGGGACTCACTTGGGCTATGGCTACACCTTC.